Listed below are T cell receptor beta chains from one sample, sequenced in a study of blood T cells in healthy people across ages. MiXCR was run by TCRdb on the 5' RACE reads, yielding one entry per CDR3 protein. The table shows some 760,000 distinct CDR3 sequences, with 25% occurring only once. A further study also used this sample, focusing on T cells of mothers and their children.

Sequencing used blood. The receptors originated from a boy younger than 18 in good health. Each CDR3 is given without its conserved first and last residue. Each record gives: D gene, V gene, CDR3 protein. D genes are given only for firm matches.

>-|TRBV2
ASSEPPPTDTQY
>TRBD1|TRBV20-1
SARGTGTGLSPLH
>TRBD2|TRBV11-2
ASSSWTSEDEQY
>TRBD1|TRBV5-1
ASSLGQGISGNTIY
>-|TRBV28
ASMKGQETQY
>-|TRBV4-2
ASSRDGTYEKLF
>TRBD1|TRBV11-2
ASSLEGQGWTQY
>-|TRBV6-2/TRBV6-3
ASSYGPRGLNTEAF
>-|TRBV20-1
SASPTTGRLGAEAF
>-|TRBV3-1
ASSHSMGDLVGYNEQF
>-|TRBV12-3/TRBV12-4
ASSFIEGNEQF
>-|TRBV28
ASRSAGNTGELF
>TRBD1|TRBV7-2
ASRFRDRAYEQY
>-|TRBV20-1
SARVPQGSPYEQY
>-|TRBV6-2/TRBV6-3
ASSTFTGASYNEQF
>TRBD2|TRBV10-3
AISESVAGVYNEQF
>-|TRBV7-9
ASSLSDGATDTQY
>-|TRBV29-1
SVAWTDLNTEAF
>TRBD2|TRBV6-5
ASSYSLAGALQETQY
>-|TRBV12-5
ASGFRVTENTEAF
>TRBD2|TRBV6-2/TRBV6-3
ASTGRGNEQF
>-|TRBV6-2/TRBV6-3
DSSYVETQY
>-|TRBV7-7
ASSLIRGNNEQF
>-|TRBV7-2
ASSLVDIQY
>-|TRBV6-2/TRBV6-3
ASSAGHEQY
>-|TRBV5-1
ASSPQQAPSTEAF
>-|TRBV20-1
SARDWFESGYLETQY
>TRBD1|TRBV5-1
ASSPGTGGPEAF
>-|TRBV7-9
ASSLPSTDTQY
>-|TRBV6-1
ASTEGREASYNEQF
>-|TRBV25-1
ASGLRDNQETQY
>TRBD2|TRBV20-1
SAEREESYEQL
>-|TRBV9
ASSPRGGNREVYQPQH
>TRBD1|TRBV12-3/TRBV12-4
ASRPRGRTGDPGNTIY
>-|TRBV15
ATSPGNYGYT
>TRBD2|TRBV5-1
ASSLASGIYTDTQY
>-|TRBV6-5
ASSYGLRETQY
>TRBD2|TRBV2
ASSELAGDSNEQF
>TRBD1|TRBV4-2
ASSQGQGLFSGANVLT
>-|TRBV28
ASLGGQETQY
>-|TRBV5-1
ASRRAGKPEAF
>-|TRBV20-1
SAKWDALGETQY
>TRBD2|TRBV20-1
SARASGGAEQY
>-|TRBV6-2/TRBV6-3
ASKTTNEKLF
>-|TRBV2
ASSEGRDNSPLH
>-|TRBV20-1
SARDVRSNTDTQY
>-|TRBV20-1
SAREGRDNSPLH
>TRBD2|TRBV14
ASSPRTGLAGQETQY
>TRBD1|TRBV4-1
ASSHETGDEKLF
>TRBD1|TRBV29-1
SVATGIRVETQY
>TRBD1|TRBV7-8
ASSSLMGQFADTQY
>-|TRBV2
ASSRENIQY
>-|TRBV7-9
ASSLLVGGYEQY
>-|TRBV27
ASSRLTHINTDTQY
>TRBD2|TRBV7-2
ASSLLGLAGDEQY